This T cell receptor beta chain stems from a study of T cell responses to AZD1222 COVID-19 vaccine. Study-level findings and limits: The donors showed a predominance of white British ancestry and of females, with possible underestimation of clonal diversity.

V lost 6 bases and J lost 4; bases outside the gene matches: 13. This CDR3 spans 16 amino acids. Per germline, CDR1 LNHDA and CDR2 SQIVND (reference sequence). A note on this clone: Its antigen remains unidentified.

Only in-frame clones appear in the TCRdb table, and some are missing; sequencing was by immunoSEQ multiplex PCR. The sample shows 140,000 to 150,000 clones, approximately 88% of them seen only once. Sequences were derived from peripheral blood, sampled on day 0 of AZD1222 vaccination. This clonotype originated in an adult in good health. The chain is built from TRBV19 and TRBJ1-1, with 8 positions matching TRBD1. The CDR3 DNA reads TGTGCCAGTAGGCTGCAGGGGGCGGGAGTGGGCACTGAAGCTTTCTTT. Translated, it gives CASRLQGAGVGTEAFF.